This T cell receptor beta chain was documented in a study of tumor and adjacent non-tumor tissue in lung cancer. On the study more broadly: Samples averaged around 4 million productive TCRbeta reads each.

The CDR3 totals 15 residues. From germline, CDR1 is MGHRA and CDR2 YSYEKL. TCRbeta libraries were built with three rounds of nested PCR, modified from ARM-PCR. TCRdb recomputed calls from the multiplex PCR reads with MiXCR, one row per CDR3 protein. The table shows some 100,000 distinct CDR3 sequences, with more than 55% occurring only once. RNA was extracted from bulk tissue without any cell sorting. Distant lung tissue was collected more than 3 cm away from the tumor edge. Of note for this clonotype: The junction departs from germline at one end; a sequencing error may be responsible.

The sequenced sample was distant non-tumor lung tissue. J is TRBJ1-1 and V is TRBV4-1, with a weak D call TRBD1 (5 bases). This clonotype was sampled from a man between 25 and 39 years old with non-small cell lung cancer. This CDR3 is CASNPSRRGPTESFF. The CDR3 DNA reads TGCGCCAGCAACCCTTCGAGAAGGGGTCCCACTGAATCTTTCTTT.